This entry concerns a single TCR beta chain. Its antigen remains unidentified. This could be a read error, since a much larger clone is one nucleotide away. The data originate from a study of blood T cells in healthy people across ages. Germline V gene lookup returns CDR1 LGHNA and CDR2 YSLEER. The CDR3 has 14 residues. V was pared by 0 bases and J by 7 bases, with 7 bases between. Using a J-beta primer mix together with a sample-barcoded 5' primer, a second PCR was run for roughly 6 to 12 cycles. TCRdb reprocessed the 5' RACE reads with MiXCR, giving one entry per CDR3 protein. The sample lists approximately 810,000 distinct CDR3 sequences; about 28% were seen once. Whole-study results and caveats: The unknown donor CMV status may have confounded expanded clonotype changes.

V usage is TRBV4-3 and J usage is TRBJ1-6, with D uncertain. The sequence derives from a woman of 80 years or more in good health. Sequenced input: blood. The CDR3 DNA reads TGCGCCAGCAGCCAAGAGGTTTGCAATTCACCCCTCCACTTT. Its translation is CASSQEVCNSPLHF.